What follows is one T cell receptor (beta chain) and its context. Produced via immunoSEQ multiplex PCR; TCRdb's table is partial and in-frame only. The data contain about 100,000 clones, around 96% of them singletons. The sample comes from a study of technical replicates of blood from a few donors. J was trimmed by 5 bases and V by 4 bases; bases with no gene match: 4. CDR1 and CDR2 (germline): SGDLS, YYNGEE. The CDR3 consists of 13 residues. Input material: T cells isolated from PBMCs. The chain recombines TRBV9 with TRBJ1-2; 8 nucleotides agree with TRBD1. The TCR originated in a human donor in good health. The CDR3 region is CASSLRQGYGYTF. The CDR3 DNA reads TGTGCCAGCAGCCTGAGACAGGGGTATGGCTACACCTTC.